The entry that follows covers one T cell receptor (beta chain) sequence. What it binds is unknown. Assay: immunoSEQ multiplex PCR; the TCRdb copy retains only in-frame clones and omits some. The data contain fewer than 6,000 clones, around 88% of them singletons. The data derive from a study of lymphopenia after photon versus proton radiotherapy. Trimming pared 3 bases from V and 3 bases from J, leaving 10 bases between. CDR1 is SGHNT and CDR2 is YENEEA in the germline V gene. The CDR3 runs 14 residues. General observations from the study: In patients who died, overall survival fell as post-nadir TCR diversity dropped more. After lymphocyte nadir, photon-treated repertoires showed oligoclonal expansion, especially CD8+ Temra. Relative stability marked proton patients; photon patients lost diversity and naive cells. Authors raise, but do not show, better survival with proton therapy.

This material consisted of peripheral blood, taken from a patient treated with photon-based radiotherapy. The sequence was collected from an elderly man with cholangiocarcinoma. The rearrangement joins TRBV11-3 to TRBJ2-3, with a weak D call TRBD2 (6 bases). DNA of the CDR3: TGTGCCAGCAGCTTTGGACTAACAACAGATACGCAGTATTTT. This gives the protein CASSFGLTTDTQYF.